This T cell receptor (beta chain) was recovered during a study of cytotoxic CD8 clonotypes in ibrutinib-treated CLL. Library input was about 1.8 micrograms of DNA from cryopreserved PBMCs. Repertoires were generated with immunoSEQ multiplex PCR, while TCRdb's copy carries only in-frame clones and drops some. The sample yields some 35,000 clones, 71% seen once. Per the germline V gene, CDR1 is MNHEY and CDR2 is SVGAGI. The CDR3 is 15 amino acids. V gave up 4 bases and J gave up 1 base; unmatched junction bases: 3. This clone has only a few counts. Its matching antigen is unknown. The study's findings and limits: Stable or contracted on treatment, public clonotypes were also uncommon. Before falling back toward baseline at progression, clonality had risen at the time of ibrutinib response. In sustained-remission versus progressing patients, sampling times differed.

The sample in question was PBMCs, obtained at disease progression, from a patient treated with ibrutinib. This receptor was obtained from a human donor with chronic lymphocytic leukemia. The chain uses TRBV6-5 and TRBJ2-3; 9 nucleotides align to TRBD2. The chain's CDR3 is CASSLASGGTDTQYF. CDR3 DNA sequence: TGTGCCAGCAGTTTGGCTAGCGGGGGCACAGATACGCAGTATTTT.